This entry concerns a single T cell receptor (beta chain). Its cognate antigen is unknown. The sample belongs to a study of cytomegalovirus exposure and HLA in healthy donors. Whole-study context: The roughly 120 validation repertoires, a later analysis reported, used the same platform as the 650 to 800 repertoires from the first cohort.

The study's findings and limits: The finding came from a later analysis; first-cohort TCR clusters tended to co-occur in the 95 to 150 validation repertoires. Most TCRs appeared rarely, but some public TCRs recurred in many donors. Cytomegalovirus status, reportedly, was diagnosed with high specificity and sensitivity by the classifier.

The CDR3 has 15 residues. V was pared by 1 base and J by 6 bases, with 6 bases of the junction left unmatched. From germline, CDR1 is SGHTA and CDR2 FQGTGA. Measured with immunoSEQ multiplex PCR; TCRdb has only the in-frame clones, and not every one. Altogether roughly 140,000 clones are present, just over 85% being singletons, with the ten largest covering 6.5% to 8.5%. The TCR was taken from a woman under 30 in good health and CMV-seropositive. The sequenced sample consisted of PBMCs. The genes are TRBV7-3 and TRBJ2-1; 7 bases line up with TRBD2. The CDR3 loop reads CASSLRGTTLNEQFF. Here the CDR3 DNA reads TGTGCCAGCAGCTTAAGGGGGACTACCCTCAATGAGCAGTTCTTC.